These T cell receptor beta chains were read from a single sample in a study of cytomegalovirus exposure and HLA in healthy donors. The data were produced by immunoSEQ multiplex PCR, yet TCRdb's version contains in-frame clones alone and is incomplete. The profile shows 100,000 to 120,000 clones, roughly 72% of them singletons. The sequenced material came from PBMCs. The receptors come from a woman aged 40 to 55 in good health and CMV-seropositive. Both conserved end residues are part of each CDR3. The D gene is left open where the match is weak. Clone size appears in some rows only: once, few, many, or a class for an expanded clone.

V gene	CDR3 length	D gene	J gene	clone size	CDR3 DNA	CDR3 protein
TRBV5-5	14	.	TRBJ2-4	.	TGTGCCAGCAGCTTTAATACAGGTCGAAACATTCAGTACTTC	CASSFNTGRNIQYF
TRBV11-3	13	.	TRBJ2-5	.	TGTGCCAGCAGCTTTGAAGGGAGAGAGACCCAGTACTTC	CASSFEGRETQYF
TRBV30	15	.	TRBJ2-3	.	TGTGCCTGGAGTGGTGGAGGGAGGCGCACAGATACGCAGTATTTT	CAWSGGGRRTDTQYF
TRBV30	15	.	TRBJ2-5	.	TGTGCCTGGAGTAACCCACGAGGAGTCCAAGAGACCCAGTACTTC	CAWSNPRGVQETQYF
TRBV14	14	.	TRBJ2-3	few	TGTGCCAGGAGGACACTTCCGAGCACAGATACGCAGTATTTT	CARRTLPSTDTQYF
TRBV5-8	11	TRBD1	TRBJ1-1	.	TGTGCCAGCATCCCACAGGGGAGGACTTTCTTT	CASIPQGRTFF
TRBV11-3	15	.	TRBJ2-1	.	TGTGCCAGCAGCTTTGCCAGGGTGCTATACAATGAGCAGTTCTTC	CASSFARVLYNEQFF
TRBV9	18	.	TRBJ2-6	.	TGTGCCAGCAGCGTAGCTACGAGGCTAGGCTCTGGGGCCAACGTCCTGACTTTC	CASSVATRLGSGANVLTF
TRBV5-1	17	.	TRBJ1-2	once	TGCGCCAGCAGCCCTACACTGCTGGACAGCACTAACTATGGCTACACCTTC	CASSPTLLDSTNYGYTF
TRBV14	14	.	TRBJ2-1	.	TGTGCCAGCAGCCACCTCGGGGTTGGTAATGAGCAGTTCTTC	CASSHLGVGNEQFF
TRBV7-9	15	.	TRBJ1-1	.	TGTGCCAGCAGCCGTTGGGGGGAAATGAACACTGAAGCCTTCTTT	CASSRWGEMNTEAFF
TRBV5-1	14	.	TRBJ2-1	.	TGCGCCAGCAGCGCGGAACGGGTCCCAGATGAGCAGTTCTTC	CASSAERVPDEQFF
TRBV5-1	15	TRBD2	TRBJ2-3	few	TGCGCCAGCAGTTCCGGACTAGCGGCCACAGATACGCAGTATTTT	CASSSGLAATDTQYF
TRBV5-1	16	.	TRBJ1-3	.	TGCGCCAGCAGCTCCGGGGGGGGAAATAATCCCAACACCATATATTTT	CASSSGGGNNPNTIYF
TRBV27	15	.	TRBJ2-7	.	TGTGCCAGCAGTTTAAAATTAGGGAGCCCCTACGAGCAGTACTTC	CASSLKLGSPYEQYF
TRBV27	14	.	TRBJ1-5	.	TGTGCCAGCAGTTCAGGGGATGCCAATCAGCCCCAGCATTTT	CASSSGDANQPQHF
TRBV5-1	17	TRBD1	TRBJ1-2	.	TGCGCCAGCAGCTTGGGCCGGGACAGGGCCTCCAACTATGGCTACACCTTC	CASSLGRDRASNYGYTF
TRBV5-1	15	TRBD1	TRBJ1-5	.	TGCGCCAGCAGCTCTGGACAGGGACCCAATCAGCCCCAGCATTTT	CASSSGQGPNQPQHF
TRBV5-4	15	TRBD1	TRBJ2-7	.	TGTGCCAGCAGCTTGCCCGGACAGGGGCTCTACGAGCAGTACTTC	CASSLPGQGLYEQYF
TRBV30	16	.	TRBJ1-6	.	TGTGCCTGGAGTGTAAAAGGGGCTCCCTATAATTCACCCCTCCACTTT	CAWSVKGAPYNSPLHF
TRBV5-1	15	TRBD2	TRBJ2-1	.	TGCGCCAGCAGAGGGGACTACCAGACATACAATGAGCAGTTCTTC	CASRGDYQTYNEQFF
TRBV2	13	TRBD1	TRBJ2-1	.	TGTGCCAGCGCACGGACAGGATTCAGTGAGCAGTTCTTC	CASARTGFSEQFF
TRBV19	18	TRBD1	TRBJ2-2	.	TGTGCCAGTAGTATAGCAGGGGCCGGGACAGCTGAGACCGGGGAGCTGTTTTTT	CASSIAGAGTAETGELFF
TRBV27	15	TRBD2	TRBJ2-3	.	TGTGCCAGCAGGCAACCGGGACTAGCGGGAGGATGGCAGTATTTT	CASRQPGLAGGWQYF
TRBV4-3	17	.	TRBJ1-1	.	TGCGCCAGCAGCCCAGGCGACATAACGGACTTGAACACTGAAGCTTTCTTT	CASSPGDITDLNTEAFF
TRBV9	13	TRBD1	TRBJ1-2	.	TGTGCCAGCAGCGTAGATACAGGGGTAGGCTACACCTTC	CASSVDTGVGYTF
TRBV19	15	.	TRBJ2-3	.	TGTGCCAGTAGTATAAGGGACTCCGAGGGGGATACGCAGTATTTT	CASSIRDSEGDTQYF
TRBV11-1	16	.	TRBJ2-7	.	TGTGCCAGCAGCTTAGACCGAAAGTTAAGCGTGAACGAGCAGTACTTC	CASSLDRKLSVNEQYF
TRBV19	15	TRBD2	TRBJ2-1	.	TGTGCCAGTAGTATAACGGCGGGAGGCCGTCATGAGCAGTTCTTC	CASSITAGGRHEQFF
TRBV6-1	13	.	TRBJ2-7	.	TGTGCCAGCACTCCTTACAGGGCTTACGAGCAGTACTTC	CASTPYRAYEQYF
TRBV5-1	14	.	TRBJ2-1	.	TGCGCCAGCAGCTGGGTAGGGACAAACAATGAGCAGTTCTTC	CASSWVGTNNEQFF
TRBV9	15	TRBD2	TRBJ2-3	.	TGTGCCAGCAGCCCGGGACTAAAGGGGTCAGATACGCAGTATTTT	CASSPGLKGSDTQYF
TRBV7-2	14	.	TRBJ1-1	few	TGTGCCAGCAGCCCGTCGGTTTTGGGAGGTCCAGCTTTCTTT	CASSPSVLGGPAFF
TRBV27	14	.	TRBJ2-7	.	TGTGCCAGCAGTTTAAGGACAGCCACACACGAGCAGTACTTC	CASSLRTATHEQYF
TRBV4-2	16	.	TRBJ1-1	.	TGTGCCAGCAGCCCCTCTCGTTTAATCTGGAACACTGAAGCTTTCTTT	CASSPSRLIWNTEAFF
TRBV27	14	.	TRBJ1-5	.	TGTGCCAGCAGTTTTGGTAGGGGTCAACAGCCCCAGCATTTT	CASSFGRGQQPQHF
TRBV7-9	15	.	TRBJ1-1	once	TGTGCCAGCAGCTTAATTCCGGGGGAGAACACTGAAGCTTTCTTT	CASSLIPGENTEAFF
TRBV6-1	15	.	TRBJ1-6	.	TGTGCCAGCAGTGAGTCCGGAGGGACTAGGACACCCCTCCACTTT	CASSESGGTRTPLHF
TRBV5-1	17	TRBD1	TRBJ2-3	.	TGCGCCAGCAGCCCTCAACCTCGGACAGGGTGGGAAGATACGCAGTATTTT	CASSPQPRTGWEDTQYF
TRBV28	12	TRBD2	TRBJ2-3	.	TGTGCCTCCAATTTAAAGCGGGGTTTGCAGTATTTT	CASNLKRGLQYF
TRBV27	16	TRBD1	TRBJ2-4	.	TGTGCCAGCAGTTTGACCTCCGGACAGGGGAATCACATTCAGTACTTC	CASSLTSGQGNHIQYF
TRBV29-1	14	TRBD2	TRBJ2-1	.	TGCAGCGTTGTGGGGAGGGCCCCACCTAATGAGCAGTTCTTC	CSVVGRAPPNEQFF
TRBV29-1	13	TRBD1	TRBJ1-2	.	TGCAGCGCCCCCACAGGGGGCGGTTATGGCTACACCTTC	CSAPTGGGYGYTF
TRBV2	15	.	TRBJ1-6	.	TGTGCCAGCAGTGTCGATGCACAGGGAAATTCACCCCTCCACTTT	CASSVDAQGNSPLHF
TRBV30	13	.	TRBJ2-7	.	TGTGCCTGGACCCGGACATCGTCGGACGAGCAGTACTTC	CAWTRTSSDEQYF
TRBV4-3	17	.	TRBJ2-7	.	TGCGCCAGCAGCCAAGTGAGTTCGGGGGTGCCCCCCTACGAGCAGTACTTC	CASSQVSSGVPPYEQYF